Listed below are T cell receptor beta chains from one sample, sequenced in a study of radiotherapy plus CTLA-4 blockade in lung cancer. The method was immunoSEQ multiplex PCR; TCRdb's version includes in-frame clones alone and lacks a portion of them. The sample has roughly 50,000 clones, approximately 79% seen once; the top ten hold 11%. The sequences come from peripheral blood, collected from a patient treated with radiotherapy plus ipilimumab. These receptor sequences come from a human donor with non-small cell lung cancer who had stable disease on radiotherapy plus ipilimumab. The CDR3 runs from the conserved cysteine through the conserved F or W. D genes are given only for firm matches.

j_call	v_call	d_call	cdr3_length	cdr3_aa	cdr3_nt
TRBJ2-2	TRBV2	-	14	CASNEGGNTGELFF	TGTGCCAGCAACGAGGGGGGGAACACCGGGGAGCTGTTTTTT
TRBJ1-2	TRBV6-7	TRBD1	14	CASSSTRDSYGYTF	TGTGCCAGCAGTTCCACCCGGGACAGTTATGGCTACACCTTC
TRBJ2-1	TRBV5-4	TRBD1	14	CASSLLTGHNEQFF	TGTGCCAGCAGCTTGCTGACAGGGCACAATGAGCAGTTCTTC
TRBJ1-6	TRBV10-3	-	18	CAISEPGGERGDNSPLHF	TGTGCCATCAGTGAGCCCGGGGGGGAAAGGGGGGATAATTCACCCCTCCACTTT
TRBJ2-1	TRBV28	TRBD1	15	CASTVEGQAFNEQFF	TGTGCCAGCACCGTAGAGGGACAGGCGTTCAATGAGCAGTTCTTC
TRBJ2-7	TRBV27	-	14	CASSIRDGNYEQYF	TGTGCCAGCAGTATCCGGGACGGAAACTACGAGCAGTACTTC
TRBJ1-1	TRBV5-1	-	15	CASSLDGRPNTEAFF	TGCGCCAGCAGCTTGGACGGTCGGCCGAACACTGAAGCTTTCTTT
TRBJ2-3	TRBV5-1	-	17	CASSSQWDPRRTDTQYF	TGCGCCAGCAGCTCCCAGTGGGACCCGCGTCGCACAGATACGCAGTATTTT
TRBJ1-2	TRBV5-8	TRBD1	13	CASSRGQAAGYTF	TGTGCCAGCAGTAGAGGACAGGCGGCTGGCTACACCTTC
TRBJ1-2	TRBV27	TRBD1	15	CASSAPSQGADGYTF	TGTGCCAGCAGTGCTCCTTCACAGGGGGCAGATGGCTACACCTTC
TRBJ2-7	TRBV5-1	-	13	CASRLEGTGEQYF	TGCGCCAGCAGATTAGAGGGGACGGGGGAGCAGTACTTC
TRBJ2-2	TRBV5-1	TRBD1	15	CASSTGTGGGGELFF	TGCGCCAGCAGCACCGGGACAGGGGGGGGCGGGGAGCTGTTTTTT
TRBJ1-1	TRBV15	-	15	CATSRSGGLNTEAFF	TGTGCCACCAGCAGATCGGGGGGCCTTAACACTGAAGCTTTCTTT
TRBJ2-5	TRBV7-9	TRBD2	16	CASSTLVRGGVETQYF	TGTGCCAGCAGCACCCTTGTGAGGGGAGGGGTAGAGACCCAGTACTTC
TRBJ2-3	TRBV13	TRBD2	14	CASSSWTSADTQYF	TGTGCCAGCAGCTCTTGGACTAGCGCAGATACGCAGTATTTT
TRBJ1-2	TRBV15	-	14	CATSRDLQNYGYTF	TGTGCCACCAGCAGAGATCTACAGAACTATGGCTACACCTTC
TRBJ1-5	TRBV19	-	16	CASSIGPGHLNQPQHF	TGTGCCAGTAGTATAGGACCGGGACACTTGAATCAGCCCCAGCATTTT
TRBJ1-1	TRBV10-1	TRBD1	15	CASSETGQVNTEAFF	TGCGCCAGCAGTGAGACTGGACAGGTGAACACTGAAGCTTTCTTT
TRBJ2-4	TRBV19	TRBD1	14	CASSAGQGSNIQYF	TGTGCCAGTAGCGCCGGACAGGGGTCAAACATTCAGTACTTC